The rows below give T cell receptor beta chains drawn from one sample of a study of shared clonotypes between healthy human individuals. Profiled with immunoSEQ multiplex PCR; TCRdb holds only in-frame clones, not every one. The table shows more than 1,200,000 clones, with around 98.5% occurring only once. Sequenced material: naive CD4+ T cells sorted from blood. Every receptor here comes from a man aged 30 to 45 in good health. CDR3s include the opening cysteine and the closing phenylalanine or tryptophan. Fields, in order: V gene, J gene, clone size, D gene, CDR3 protein, CDR3 DNA. A D gene is named only where the DNA matches it firmly. Size is stated for part of the rows, as once, few or many counts, or as a class when the clone is expanded.

V: TRBV5-1; J: TRBJ1-1; size: NA; D: TRBD1; CDR3: CASSLQGAGTEAFF; DNA: TGCGCCAGCAGCTTACAGGGGGCGGGCACTGAAGCTTTCTTT
V: TRBV5-1; J: TRBJ1-4; size: NA; D: NA; CDR3: CASSLRSSGEKLFF; DNA: TGCGCCAGCAGCTTGCGGTCGAGTGGGGAAAAACTGTTTTTT
V: TRBV9; J: TRBJ1-1; size: NA; D: NA; CDR3: CASSVGSLNTEAFF; DNA: TGTGCCAGCAGCGTCGGGAGCTTAAACACTGAAGCTTTCTTT
V: TRBV29-1; J: TRBJ1-1; size: NA; D: TRBD1; CDR3: CSVVRGPLAFF; DNA: TGCAGCGTTGTCAGGGGGCCGCTGGCTTTCTTT
V: TRBV9; J: TRBJ2-7; size: NA; D: TRBD2; CDR3: CASSVGGKRGTYEQYF; DNA: TGTGCCAGCAGCGTAGGCGGGAAGCGGGGAACCTACGAGCAGTACTTC
V: TRBV6-1; J: TRBJ2-3; size: NA; D: NA; CDR3: CASSVTFDDTQYF; DNA: TGTGCCAGCAGTGTGACTTTCGATGATACGCAGTATTTT
V: TRBV28; J: TRBJ2-3; size: NA; D: NA; CDR3: CASARRQTYTDTQYF; DNA: TGTGCCAGCGCCCGACGACAGACCTACACAGATACGCAGTATTTT
V: TRBV7-2; J: TRBJ2-7; size: once; D: TRBD1; CDR3: CASSHSTIRDRDSYEQYF; DNA: TGTGCCAGCAGTCATTCGACAATCCGGGACAGAGACTCCTACGAGCAGTACTTC
V: TRBV7-2; J: TRBJ2-7; size: once; D: NA; CDR3: CASSGRGAGGKQYF; DNA: TGTGCCAGCAGCGGCCGGGGCGCTGGGGGGAAACAGTACTTC
V: TRBV20-1; J: TRBJ2-7; size: NA; D: NA; CDR3: CSASGPYF; DNA: TGCAGTGCTAGTGGGCCGTACTTC
V: TRBV9; J: TRBJ2-2; size: NA; D: TRBD2; CDR3: CASSASGDTGELFF; DNA: TGTGCCAGCAGCGCGAGCGGGGACACCGGGGAGCTGTTTTTT
V: TRBV5-6; J: TRBJ2-5; size: NA; D: TRBD2; CDR3: CASSYFKGLAGRAETQYF; DNA: TGTGCCAGCAGCTACTTTAAGGGACTAGCGGGAAGGGCGGAGACCCAGTACTTC
V: TRBV18; J: TRBJ2-1; size: NA; D: NA; CDR3: CASSPPGLAGTYNEQFF; DNA: TGTGCCAGCTCACCACCGGGCTTGGCGGGCACCTACAATGAGCAGTTCTTC
V: TRBV7-9; J: TRBJ2-2; size: once; D: TRBD1; CDR3: CAPTGDHGELFF; DNA: TGTGCCCCTACAGGGGATCACGGGGAGCTGTTTTTT
V: TRBV5-1; J: TRBJ2-1; size: NA; D: NA; CDR3: CASSPTAGISYNEQFF; DNA: TGCGCCAGCAGCCCAACCGCCGGGATAAGCTACAATGAGCAGTTCTTC
V: TRBV5-1; J: TRBJ2-5; size: NA; D: NA; CDR3: CASSREQETQYF; DNA: TGCGCCAGCTCCCGGGAGCAAGAGACCCAGTACTTC
V: TRBV11-3; J: TRBJ2-1; size: NA; D: NA; CDR3: CASGSYNEQFF; DNA: TGTGCCAGCGGGTCCTACAATGAGCAGTTCTTC
V: TRBV10-3; J: TRBJ2-1; size: NA; D: TRBD2; CDR3: CAISVAGGPNNEQFF; DNA: TGTGCCATCAGCGTAGCGGGAGGGCCCAACAATGAGCAGTTCTTC
V: TRBV7-9; J: TRBJ2-1; size: NA; D: NA; CDR3: CASSRSPSAEQFF; DNA: TGTGCCAGCAGCCGAAGTCCTAGCGCGGAGCAGTTCTTC
V: TRBV7-9; J: TRBJ2-1; size: NA; D: TRBD2; CDR3: CASSVVGLAGPNEQFF; DNA: TGTGCCAGCAGTGTGGTGGGACTAGCGGGCCCCAATGAGCAGTTCTTC
V: TRBV14; J: TRBJ1-1; size: NA; D: NA; CDR3: CASSLYWDTEAFF; DNA: TGTGCCAGCAGCCTTTATTGGGACACTGAAGCTTTCTTT
V: TRBV4-2; J: TRBJ2-1; size: once; D: TRBD2; CDR3: CASSQGGTSGYNEQFF; DNA: TGTGCCAGCAGCCAAGGTGGGACTAGCGGTTACAATGAGCAGTTCTTC
V: TRBV7-9; J: TRBJ1-3; size: NA; D: TRBD1; CDR3: CASSIYRGPARDGNTIYF; DNA: TGTGCCAGCAGCATATACAGGGGGCCAGCGCGGGATGGAAACACCATATATTTT
V: TRBV5-1; J: TRBJ2-7; size: NA; D: NA; CDR3: CASSLARSTYEQYF; DNA: TGCGCCAGCAGCTTAGCAAGGTCTACCTACGAGCAGTACTTC
V: TRBV18; J: TRBJ2-1; size: NA; D: NA; CDR3: CASSPEGGYYEQFF; DNA: TGTGCCAGCTCACCAGAAGGGGGGTACTATGAGCAGTTCTTC
V: TRBV7-3; J: TRBJ1-2; size: NA; D: NA; CDR3: CASSLERTGYGYTF; DNA: TGTGCCAGCAGCTTAGAACGTACAGGCTATGGCTACACCTTC
V: TRBV5-4; J: TRBJ1-1; size: NA; D: NA; CDR3: CASSRGRTEAFF; DNA: TGTGCCAGCAGCCGGGGTAGAACTGAAGCTTTCTTT
V: TRBV29-1; J: TRBJ2-1; size: NA; D: NA; CDR3: CSVDTGKHNEQFF; DNA: TGCAGCGTTGACACAGGGAAGCACAATGAGCAGTTCTTC
V: TRBV11-3; J: TRBJ2-2; size: NA; D: TRBD2; CDR3: CASSHLGLEDTGELFF; DNA: TGTGCCAGCAGCCACCTGGGACTAGAAGACACCGGGGAGCTGTTTTTT
V: TRBV4-3; J: TRBJ1-1; size: once; D: NA; CDR3: CASSLITSGGTEAFF; DNA: TGCGCCAGCAGCCTTATCACTTCGGGGGGGACTGAAGCTTTCTTT
V: TRBV5-1; J: TRBJ2-6; size: once; D: NA; CDR3: CASRDGAGANVLTF; DNA: TGCGCCAGCCGTGACGGGGCTGGGGCCAACGTCCTGACTTTC
V: TRBV2; J: TRBJ2-7; size: NA; D: NA; CDR3: CASSEQGNEQYF; DNA: TGTGCCAGCAGTGAACAGGGAAACGAGCAGTACTTC
V: TRBV6-6; J: TRBJ2-7; size: NA; D: TRBD2; CDR3: CASRLTELAGYEQYF; DNA: TGTGCCAGCAGATTGACTGAACTAGCGGGCTACGAGCAGTACTTC
V: TRBV30; J: TRBJ2-1; size: NA; D: TRBD2; CDR3: CAWSPTSGFYNEQFF; DNA: TGTGCCTGGAGTCCTACTAGCGGGTTCTACAATGAGCAGTTCTTC
V: TRBV5-1; J: TRBJ2-7; size: NA; D: NA; CDR3: CASSGPGRAVGEQYF; DNA: TGCGCCAGCAGCGGACCCGGGCGGGCGGTTGGTGAGCAGTACTTC
V: TRBV27; J: TRBJ2-7; size: NA; D: TRBD2; CDR3: CASSPLGGRAYEQYF; DNA: TGTGCCAGCAGCCCGCTCGGAGGGAGGGCTTACGAGCAGTACTTC
V: TRBV19; J: TRBJ2-3; size: NA; D: TRBD2; CDR3: CASSIGTSGSNTQYF; DNA: TGTGCCAGTAGTATAGGGACTAGCGGGTCCAATACGCAGTATTTT
V: TRBV7-9; J: TRBJ2-1; size: NA; D: NA; CDR3: CASRARERVGNEQFF; DNA: TGTGCCAGCAGGGCGAGGGAGCGGGTGGGGAATGAGCAGTTCTTC
V: TRBV10-2; J: TRBJ2-7; size: NA; D: NA; CDR3: CASIGQSYEQYF; DNA: TGCGCCAGCATTGGACAGAGCTACGAGCAGTACTTC
V: TRBV11-2; J: TRBJ1-1; size: NA; D: TRBD1; CDR3: CASSLGYRGPDTEAFF; DNA: TGTGCCAGCAGCTTAGGATACAGGGGGCCGGACACTGAAGCTTTCTTT
V: TRBV2; J: TRBJ2-2; size: NA; D: TRBD1; CDR3: CASRTARGRVGELFF; DNA: TGTGCCAGCAGGACGGCCAGGGGGCGCGTCGGGGAGCTGTTTTTT
V: TRBV7-3; J: TRBJ2-7; size: NA; D: NA; CDR3: CASSLNRLSYEQYF; DNA: TGTGCCAGCAGCTTAAATCGACTCAGCTACGAGCAGTACTTC
V: TRBV5-1; J: TRBJ2-5; size: NA; D: TRBD2; CDR3: CASSLKVGGGETQYF; DNA: TGCGCCAGCAGCTTGAAGGTCGGCGGGGGAGAGACCCAGTACTTC
V: TRBV2; J: TRBJ2-7; size: once; D: TRBD2; CDR3: CASSALGRLAAYEQYF; DNA: TGTGCCAGCAGTGCTCTGGGCCGTCTAGCGGCGTACGAGCAGTACTTC
V: TRBV27; J: TRBJ2-1; size: NA; D: NA; CDR3: CASSTVSSYNEQFF; DNA: TGTGCCAGCAGTACGGTGAGCTCCTACAATGAGCAGTTCTTC
V: TRBV5-4; J: TRBJ1-4; size: NA; D: NA; CDR3: CASRRDGEKLFF; DNA: TGTGCCAGCAGACGGGACGGAGAAAAACTGTTTTTT
V: TRBV6-5; J: TRBJ2-2; size: NA; D: TRBD1; CDR3: CASSYFRQGHGELFF; DNA: TGTGCCAGCAGTTACTTTCGACAGGGTCACGGGGAGCTGTTTTTT
V: TRBV7-9; J: TRBJ2-1; size: NA; D: NA; CDR3: CASSLWIDSDEQFF; DNA: TGTGCCAGCAGCCTTTGGATCGACAGCGATGAGCAGTTCTTC
V: TRBV14; J: TRBJ2-1; size: NA; D: NA; CDR3: CASSQDPGNNEQFF; DNA: TGTGCCAGCAGCCAAGATCCCGGAAACAATGAGCAGTTCTTC
V: TRBV15; J: TRBJ2-3; size: NA; D: TRBD2; CDR3: CATSRGTSGRRFTDTQYF; DNA: TGTGCCACCAGCAGAGGTACTAGCGGGAGGCGTTTCACAGATACGCAGTATTTT
V: TRBV15; J: TRBJ2-7; size: NA; D: TRBD1; CDR3: CATSGLRQGATYEQYF; DNA: TGTGCCACCAGCGGGCTCCGACAGGGAGCAACCTACGAGCAGTACTTC
V: TRBV9; J: TRBJ1-2; size: NA; D: NA; CDR3: CASSVGGLNYGYTF; DNA: TGTGCCAGCAGCGTAGGGGGACTGAACTATGGCTACACCTTC